Listed here are 22 T cell receptor beta chains from one sample, sequenced in a study of monozygotic twins with inflammatory bowel disease. TCRdb re-called the 5' RACE reads, yielding one record per CDR3 amino acid sequence without DNA. Its listing shows a few hundred thousand distinct CDR3 sequences. Material: blood. Source of these receptors: a human donor with ulcerative colitis or Crohn's disease, or a healthy co-twin of an affected twin (not recorded which).

The chain joins TRBV24-1 to TRBJ2-3; lacking DNA, the TRBD2 call made by TCRdb goes unchecked. Germline V gives CDR1 KGHDR, CDR2 SFDVKD. This CDR3 contains 16 residues. The CDR3 region is CATSDPASGRPDTQYF.

This chain links TRBV20-1 with TRBJ2-7. CDR3 size: 14 residues. CDR1 and CDR2 from the germline V gene are DFQATT and SNEGSKA (reference sequence). The CDR3 sequence is CSARDPLSSYEQYF.

This chain uses TRBV4-3 with TRBJ1-2. The germline CDR1 and CDR2 sequences are LGHNA and YSLEER. The CDR3 loop spans 16 amino acids. The CDR3 sequence: CASSQENYSGLYGYTF.

The V and J genes are TRBV20-1 and TRBJ2-1; checking the TCRdb D call of TRBD2 is not possible without DNA. CDR3 length: 11 residues. The germline V gene encodes CDR1 DFQATT and CDR2 SNEGSKA (reference sequence). The CDR3 spells CSPRTGNEQFF.

The J gene is TRBJ1-5, the V gene TRBV5-1; TCRdb outputs TRBD1, but without DNA this stays unchecked. CDR1 is SGHRS and CDR2 is YFSETQ in the germline V gene. CDR3 length equals 15 residues. CDR3 amino acids: CASSLEWGSNQPQHF.

The chain carries TRBV7-2 and TRBJ1-5; TCRdb picks TRBD1, but there is no DNA to check that call. CDR3 size: 14 residues. Germline assignment: CDR1 SGHTA and CDR2 FQGNSA. The CDR3 protein is CASSLGAVNQPQHF.

J is TRBJ2-2 and V is TRBV7-4; TCRdb picks TRBD1, but there is no DNA to check that call. This CDR3 has 15 amino acids. Germline V gene lookup returns CDR1 SGHVT and CDR2 SQSDAQ. The CDR3 protein is CASSSLRGSGGELFF.

This rearrangement joins TRBV20-1 to TRBJ1-5. The germline V gene encodes CDR1 DFQATT and CDR2 SNEGSKA (reference sequence). The CDR3 length is 12 residues. CDR3 loop: CSSEGRNQPQHF.

The chain is built from TRBV5-6 and TRBJ2-1; without DNA, the TCRdb call of TRBD1 cannot be checked. The CDR3 has 13 residues. CDR1 is SGHDT, CDR2 YYEEEE, per germline. The CDR3 region is CASSFHLGGEQFF.

The chain joins TRBV3-1 to TRBJ1-1; TCRdb's D gene call, TRBD1, goes unchecked for lack of DNA. The CDR3 contains 15 residues. Germline V gene sequence: CDR1 LGHDT, CDR2 YNNKEL (reference sequence). The CDR3 protein is CASSPQGGLNTEAFF.

V gene TRBV29-1 combines with J gene TRBJ1-1; absent DNA, TCRdb's TRBD1 call cannot be checked. CDR1 and CDR2 from the germline V gene are SQVTM and ANQGSEA. The CDR3 has 14 amino acids. CDR3 in amino acids: CSVEVQAVNTEAFF.

The chain carries TRBV7-2 and TRBJ2-2; TCRdb returns TRBD2, unconfirmable since there is no DNA. In germline, CDR1 is SGHTA, CDR2 FQGNSA. CDR3 size: 13 residues. The CDR3 reads CASSLRRTGELFF.

The CDR3 loop reads CASSHVESTDTQYF. The rearrangement joins TRBV4-1 to TRBJ2-3. The CDR3 totals 14 residues. The germline V gene has CDR1 MGHRA and CDR2 YSYEKL.

V is TRBV12-3 or TRBV12-4 and J is TRBJ1-1; without DNA, the TCRdb call of TRBD1 cannot be checked. The CDR3 runs 17 residues. The CDR3 reads CASSSSGQGASNTEAFF.

The genes are TRBV5-1 and TRBJ2-1. CDR3 length equals 13 residues. The germline V gene has CDR1 SGHRS and CDR2 YFSETQ. CDR3 sequence: CASSLAPYNEQFF. The whole variable domain, filled in from reference TRBV5-1 and TRBJ2-1, reads KAGVTQTPRYLIKTRGQQVTLSCSPISGHRSVSWYQQTPGQGLQFLFEYFSETQRNKGNFPGRFSGRQFSNSRSEMNVSTLELGDSALYLCASSLAPYNEQFFGPGTRLTVL.

The gene calls are TRBV20-1 and TRBJ2-5; as DNA is missing, the TRBD2 call by TCRdb cannot be tested. Germline V gene data show CDR1 as DFQATT and CDR2 as SNEGSKA (reference sequence). The CDR3 length is 13 residues. This CDR3 is CSARRAYQETQYF.

The chain joins TRBV5-1 to TRBJ2-4. Germline CDR1 reads SGHRS; CDR2 reads YFSETQ. This CDR3 contains 15 residues. CDR3 amino acids: CASSEPHEAKNIQYF.

The genes are TRBV20-1 and TRBJ2-1. The CDR3 consists of 11 residues. The germline V gene encodes CDR1 DFQATT and CDR2 SNEGSKA (reference sequence). The CDR3 is CSAGTSKEQFF.

The chain has TRBV19 and TRBJ2-3; the TRBD2 assignment by TCRdb is unverifiable without DNA. The CDR3 extends over 16 amino acids. Germline V gene sequence: CDR1 LNHDA, CDR2 SQIVND (reference sequence). This CDR3 is CASSIKTSRLFDTQYF.

V is TRBV10-3 and J is TRBJ2-5. The germline V gene encodes CDR1 ENHRY and CDR2 SYGVKD. The CDR3 has 15 residues. CDR3 region: CAISESAVYQETQYF.

The CDR3 here is CASSRQGMGSYEQYF. This rearrangement joins TRBV5-1 to TRBJ2-7; the D gene TCRdb calls, TRBD1, cannot be checked with no DNA. The CDR3 runs 15 residues. CDR1 is SGHRS and CDR2 is YFSETQ in the germline V gene. The full variable domain, rest sourced from reference TRBV5-1 and TRBJ2-7, is KAGVTQTPRYLIKTRGQQVTLSCSPISGHRSVSWYQQTPGQGLQFLFEYFSETQRNKGNFPGRFSGRQFSNSRSEMNVSTLELGDSALYLCASSRQGMGSYEQYFGPGTRLTVT.

This chain connects TRBV14 to TRBJ1-2; TCRdb's assignment of TRBD1 cannot be checked, as there is no DNA. The CDR3 length is 13 residues. Germline-derived CDR1 and CDR2 are SGHDN and FVKESK. The CDR3: CASSLATGLGYTF.